The entry that follows covers one TCR beta chain sequence. What it binds is not known. This specimen comes from a study of cytomegalovirus exposure and HLA in healthy donors. Findings of the study overall: A missense DCLRE1C variant was associated with V- and J-gene trimming of TCR beta chains in a later analysis, and an independent cohort replicated the association. Upon later analysis, HLA-associated TCR beta chains proved more clonally expanded than other, equally common chains. In a later analysis, several top co-occurrence clusters appeared linked to parvovirus B19, influenza, CMV and Epstein-Barr virus.

60 Vbeta and 13 Jbeta primers were used in PCR. This table comes from immunoSEQ multiplex PCR, and its TCRdb copy is limited to in-frame clones, with some not included. The sample shows fewer than 200,000 clones, approximately 90% of them seen only once. The source material was PBMCs. The receptor comes from a boy aged 2 to 9 in good health and CMV-seronegative.

The CDR3 sequence is CASSWDRRIYNEQFF. CDR3 coding DNA: TGCGCCAGCAGCTGGGACAGGCGGATTTACAATGAGCAGTTCTTC. V and J are TRBV5-1 and TRBJ2-1, with 8 bases fitting TRBD1. Looked up from germline, CDR1 is SGHRS and CDR2 is YFSETQ. V lost 3 bases, J lost 4 bases, and 6 bases stayed unmatched. The CDR3 length is 15 residues.